Many counts were recorded for the clone carrying this T cell receptor beta chain. Its antigen remains unknown. The record originates from a study of T cells in Graves' hyperthyroidism and ophthalmopathy. Overall study: Initial diagnosis, before any treatment, was when peripheral blood was collected.

There are 15 residues in the CDR3. Germline V gene lookup returns CDR1 SGHRS and CDR2 YFSETQ. V shed 4 bases, J shed 1 base, and the junction held 8 bases outside the gene matches. A patient was excluded if there was uncontrolled infection, other autoimmune disease, pregnancy or lactation. Over 9 ml of fresh peripheral blood supplied the PBMCs. TCR beta CDR3 sequences were amplified from RNA transcripts. First-round RT-PCR with HTBI primers amplified the TCR CDR3 region. TCRdb ran MiXCR on the multiplex PCR reads and lists one entry per CDR3 protein. This sample yields 300,000 to 400,000 distinct CDR3 sequences, of which around 13% are seen a single time; less than 20% belongs to the top ten. Findings and caveats of the study: Clonotypes that were expanded in thyroid above 0.001 mostly appeared in blood too.

Specimen: blood. The clonotype comes from a woman in her twenties or thirties with Graves' ophthalmopathy. The chain links TRBV5-1 to TRBJ2-7; 7 bases align to TRBD1. In nucleotides, the CDR3 is TGCGCCAGCAGCCATACAGGGGTTACGTCCTACGAGCAGTACTTC. Translating it yields CASSHTGVTSYEQYF.